Listed below are T cell receptor beta chains from one sample, sequenced in a study of T cell responses to AZD1222 COVID-19 vaccine. Repertoires were generated with immunoSEQ multiplex PCR, while TCRdb's copy carries only in-frame clones and drops some. This table has 150,000 to 200,000 clones, 92% appearing once. Here the sequenced sample was peripheral blood, taken 28 days after the second AZD1222 dose. Receptors originate from an adult who received the AZD1222 COVID-19 vaccine. The CDR3 runs from the conserved cysteine through the conserved F or W. D genes are given only for firm matches. Rows may omit the clone size; those that give it use once, few, many or a size class.

v_gene	abundance	j_gene	d_gene	CDR3aa	CDR3nt
TRBV5-8	.	TRBJ2-1	.	CASSSRSSYNEQFF	TGTGCCAGCAGCTCCCGAAGCTCCTACAATGAGCAGTTCTTC
TRBV15	.	TRBJ1-4	TRBD1	CATSRGAGGGGEKLFF	TGTGCCACCAGCAGAGGAGCAGGGGGAGGGGGTGAAAAACTGTTTTTT
TRBV7-3	.	TRBJ2-2	.	CASSLETGTGELFF	TGTGCCAGCAGCTTGGAAACAGGGACCGGGGAGCTGTTTTTT
TRBV2	.	TRBJ1-2	.	CASSSADVYGYTF	TGTGCCAGCAGTTCGGCGGACGTGTATGGCTACACCTTC
TRBV6-5	.	TRBJ1-2	TRBD1	CASSYGRGLGYTF	TGTGCCAGCAGTTACGGGAGGGGGCTGGGCTACACCTTC
TRBV10-2	once	TRBJ1-1	.	CASSGQGGTEAFF	TGCGCCAGCAGTGGGCAGGGCGGCACTGAAGCTTTCTTT
TRBV6-1	once	TRBJ1-2	.	CASSEAVYGYTF	TGTGCCAGCAGTGAGGCAGTCTATGGCTACACCTTC
TRBV4-3	.	TRBJ1-1	.	CASSLTHANTEAFF	TGCGCCAGCAGCTTGACTCACGCGAACACTGAAGCTTTCTTT
TRBV6-1	.	TRBJ1-5	.	CASSEFNGLVDQPQHF	TGTGCCAGCAGTGAATTTAACGGGCTTGTTGATCAGCCCCAGCATTTT
TRBV11-2	.	TRBJ2-7	TRBD2	CASSLGLASYEQYF	TGTGCCAGCAGCTTAGGACTAGCGTCGTACGAGCAGTACTTC
TRBV30	.	TRBJ1-3	TRBD1	CAWNPGGGNTIYF	TGTGCCTGGAACCCAGGGGGAGGAAACACCATATATTTT
TRBV4-3	.	TRBJ2-7	TRBD2	CASSLGLAGAGYEQYF	TGCGCCAGCAGCCTTGGACTAGCGGGAGCTGGCTACGAGCAGTACTTC
TRBV11-2	.	TRBJ1-6	.	CASSPRGEINSPLHF	TGTGCCAGCAGCCCCCGAGGGGAAATTAATTCACCCCTCCACTTT
TRBV6-2/TRBV6-3	.	TRBJ1-3	.	CASSYSRTHSGNTIYF	TGTGCCAGCAGTTACTCACGGACACACTCTGGAAACACCATATATTTT
TRBV28	.	TRBJ2-7	TRBD2	CASRVAGYEQYF	TGTGCCAGCAGGGTAGCGGGGTACGAGCAGTACTTC
TRBV6-4	.	TRBJ2-7	TRBD2	CASSDSKGLRLYEQYF	TGTGCCAGCAGTGACTCGAAGGGACTAAGATTATACGAGCAGTACTTC
TRBV2	.	TRBJ2-7	.	CASSPSGEQYF	TGTGCCAGCAGCCCTTCAGGGGAGCAGTACTTC
TRBV29-1	.	TRBJ2-1	.	CSVGGSSYNEQFF	TGCAGCGTCGGTGGGTCCTCCTACAATGAGCAGTTCTTC
TRBV28	.	TRBJ1-4	.	CASSLVRGRNEKLFF	TGTGCCAGCAGTTTAGTCCGGGGAAGGAATGAAAAACTGTTTTTT
TRBV3-1/TRBV3-2	.	TRBJ2-1	.	CASSPSGSYNEQFF	TGTGCCAGCAGCCCTTCGGGCTCCTACAATGAGCAGTTCTTC
TRBV7-8	once	TRBJ1-5	.	CASSLGDSSNQPQHF	TGTGCCAGCAGCTTAGGGGACTCTAGCAATCAGCCCCAGCATTTT
TRBV27	.	TRBJ1-1	.	CASSPPGGRDTEAFF	TGTGCCAGCAGTCCCCCGGGGGGCCGGGACACTGAAGCTTTCTTT
TRBV5-6	.	TRBJ1-4	.	CASSLAGVGRGKLFF	TGTGCCAGCAGCTTGGCCGGGGTGGGGCGCGGAAAACTGTTTTTT
TRBV6-5	few	TRBJ2-7	TRBD2	CASRPGGRYEQYF	TGTGCCAGCAGGCCCGGGGGGAGATACGAGCAGTACTTC
TRBV5-1	.	TRBJ2-2	.	CASSLAVGNTGELFF	TGCGCCAGCAGCTTAGCGGTCGGAAACACCGGGGAGCTGTTTTTT
TRBV28	.	TRBJ2-1	.	CASSLWGLYGSSYNEQFF	TGTGCCAGCAGTTTATGGGGGCTTTACGGGAGCTCCTACAATGAGCAGTTCTTC
TRBV6-6	.	TRBJ2-7	.	CASSYPLTGEDEQYF	TGTGCCAGCAGTTACCCATTGACAGGTGAGGACGAGCAGTACTTC
TRBV25-1	.	TRBJ1-1	TRBD1	CASTGQGNTEAFF	TGTGCCAGCACCGGACAGGGGAACACTGAAGCTTTCTTT
TRBV2	.	TRBJ1-2	TRBD1	CASGRGAGGSGYTF	TGTGCCAGCGGTAGGGGGGCAGGGGGCTCTGGCTACACCTTC
TRBV25-1	.	TRBJ1-5	.	CASSESSNQPQHF	TGTGCCAGCAGTGAATCGAGCAATCAGCCCCAGCATTTT
TRBV30	.	TRBJ1-2	TRBD1	CAWSGTGTGHSGYTF	TGTGCCTGGAGCGGGACCGGGACAGGGCATTCGGGCTACACCTTC
TRBV4-2	few	TRBJ1-1	TRBD1	CASSQVTGGTEAFF	TGTGCCAGCAGCCAAGTGACAGGGGGCACTGAAGCTTTCTTT
TRBV4-2	once	TRBJ2-2	TRBD2	CASSSMGGTGELFF	TGTGCCAGCAGCTCAATGGGGGGGACCGGGGAGCTGTTTTTT
TRBV30	.	TRBJ2-7	.	CAWSNVGYEQYF	TGTGCCTGGAGTAACGTAGGGTACGAGCAGTACTTC
TRBV5-1	.	TRBJ2-4	.	CASSLELAKNIQYF	TGCGCCAGCAGCTTGGAACTAGCCAAAAACATTCAGTACTTC
TRBV18	.	TRBJ2-2	.	CASSPGAENTGELFF	TGTGCCAGCTCACCAGGGGCAGAGAACACCGGGGAGCTGTTTTTT
TRBV7-9	.	TRBJ2-7	TRBD1	CASSLPWTGKDEQYF	TGTGCCAGCAGCTTACCATGGACAGGGAAGGACGAGCAGTACTTC
TRBV2	.	TRBJ1-1	TRBD1	CADTTTGGNTEAFF	TGTGCCGATACAACCACAGGGGGTAACACTGAAGCTTTCTTT
TRBV7-8	few	TRBJ1-1	.	CASSLWAENTEAFF	TGTGCCAGCAGCTTATGGGCAGAGAACACTGAAGCTTTCTTT
TRBV2	.	TRBJ2-7	TRBD1	CASSEDRGNYEQYF	TGTGCCAGCAGTGAAGACAGGGGAAATTACGAGCAGTACTTC
TRBV2	.	TRBJ1-3	.	CASSEIQGRQNTIYF	TGTGCCAGCAGTGAAATCCAGGGAAGGCAAAACACCATATATTTT
TRBV3-1/TRBV3-2	.	TRBJ2-1	TRBD2	CAAGLAGLSNEQFF	TGTGCCGCAGGACTAGCGGGGTTGTCCAATGAGCAGTTCTTC
TRBV19	.	TRBJ2-2	.	CASTSGANTGELFF	TGTGCCAGTACTAGTGGCGCGAACACCGGGGAGCTGTTTTTT
TRBV30	.	TRBJ1-1	TRBD1	CAWDLGTVNTEAFF	TGTGCCTGGGATTTGGGGACAGTGAACACTGAAGCTTTCTTT
TRBV7-9	few	TRBJ2-2	TRBD1	CASSLGQITGELFF	TGTGCCAGCAGCTTGGGACAGATCACCGGGGAGCTGTTTTTT
TRBV2	.	TRBJ1-5	.	CASSAGEGILQPQHF	TGTGCCAGCAGCGCAGGGGAGGGGATTTTGCAGCCCCAGCATTTT
TRBV6-6	.	TRBJ2-6	.	CASSYQGSGANVLTF	TGTGCCAGCAGCTACCAGGGCTCTGGGGCCAACGTCCTGACTTTC
TRBV6-2/TRBV6-3	once	TRBJ1-5	.	CASSYSDSDPQPQHF	TGTGCCAGCAGTTACTCAGATAGTGACCCTCAGCCCCAGCATTTT
TRBV20-1	once	TRBJ1-1	.	CSASSGAGSTEAFF	TGCAGTGCTAGTTCGGGGGCCGGGAGCACTGAAGCTTTCTTT
TRBV19	.	TRBJ2-7	.	CASSLGPQGEQYF	TGTGCCAGTAGTTTGGGACCCCAGGGGGAGCAGTACTTC
TRBV29-1	.	TRBJ2-1	.	CSVVGGSYNEQFF	TGCAGCGTTGTAGGGGGTTCCTACAATGAGCAGTTCTTC
TRBV28	.	TRBJ1-2	TRBD1	CASSYPGTGGYGYTF	TGTGCCAGCAGCTATCCCGGGACAGGGGGCTATGGCTACACCTTC
TRBV28	.	TRBJ2-7	.	CASSKPRGTVEQYF	TGTGCCAGCAGTAAACCCCGGGGGACGGTAGAGCAGTACTTC
TRBV5-1	.	TRBJ1-1	.	CASSFSGQMNTEAFF	TGCGCCAGCAGTTTCTCCGGGCAGATGAACACTGAAGCTTTCTTT
TRBV6-5	.	TRBJ1-5	TRBD1	CASSTGTGPNQPQHF	TGTGCCAGCAGCACGGGGACAGGGCCTAATCAGCCCCAGCATTTT